The 32 T cell receptor beta chains below all came from one sample that was sequenced in a study of CD8 T cells in Susac syndrome (dated by TCRdb to between 2018 and 2021). Libraries came from the immunoSEQ multiplex PCR assay. RNA was extracted using the RNeasy kit, and about 0.5 to 1 ug of the RNA was reverse transcribed with random hexamers. TCRdb trimmed the raw reads at Q25, called clones with MiXCR and kept productive beta chains. Each entry merges the rows of one CDR3 protein and shows their most common DNA and genes. This sample has about 94,000 distinct CDR3 sequences in its table, and roughly 94% of those were observed once. The top ten constitute about 0.3% of the sample. Sequencing input: CD4+ T cells from PBMCs. These receptor sequences come from a human donor with Susac syndrome.

V is TRBV30 and J is TRBJ1-2, with D maybe TRBD1 (5 bases). Between the trimmed V and J ends, which lost 4 bases and 8 bases, there was a span of 17 bases. Germline CDR1 is GTSNPN and CDR2 is SVGIG (reference sequence). The CDR3 is made up of 13 amino acids. The CDR3: CAWTPRAGQGYTF. The CDR3 DNA sequence: TGTGCCTGGACCCCCAGGGCGGGGCAAGGCTACACCTTC. The entire variable domain, with the rest obtained from reference TRBV30 and TRBJ1-2, is as follows: SQTIHQWPATLVQPVGSPLSLECTVEGTSNPNLYWYRQAAGRGLQLLFYSVGIGQISSEVPQNLSASRPQDRQFILSSKKLLLSDSGFYLCAWTPRAGQGYTFGSGTRLTVV.

The V and J genes are TRBV30 and TRBJ2-3; 7 nucleotides align to TRBD2. CDR3 length: 17 amino acids. Trimming took 1 base from V and 0 from J; bases not matched to a gene: 10. Germline V gene sequence: CDR1 GTSNPN, CDR2 SVGIG (reference sequence). As DNA, the CDR3 is TGTGCCTGGAGTGCCTCGGGTATGGGGGGGAGCACAGATACGCAGTATTTT. It specifies CAWSASGMGGSTDTQYF.

The genes are TRBV5-1 and TRBJ2-2, with D perhaps matching TRBD1 or TRBD2 (5 bases each). The V gene lost 4 bases and the J gene lost 7 bases, with 11 bases spanning the gap. The CDR3 is made up of 13 amino acids. Per the germline V gene, CDR1 is SGHRS and CDR2 is YFSETQ. CDR3 DNA: TGCGCCAGCAGCCCGGGACCGAGCGGGGAGCTGTTTTTT. It translates to CASSPGPSGELFF.

The CDR3 nucleotides read TGCGCCAGCAGCTCTACCGGGGGCACAGATACGCAGTATTTT. Protein product: CASSSTGGTDTQYF. The rearrangement uses TRBV5-1 and TRBJ2-3; possible D gene TRBD2, 5 bases. CDR1 SGHRS and CDR2 YFSETQ come from the germline V gene. The V end was cut by 3 bases, the J end by 1 base, with 9 bases between. The CDR3 is 14 residues long.

This chain uses TRBV24-1 with TRBJ2-5, with D tentatively TRBD1 (6 bases). CDR3 size: 15 residues. The V and J ends lost 4 bases and 3 bases respectively, with 14 bases between them. The germline CDR1 and CDR2 sequences are KGHDR and SFDVKD. The chain's CDR3 is CATSDGRRTEETQYF. The CDR3 nucleotides are TGTGCCACCAGTGACGGTCGAAGGACAGAAGAGACCCAGTACTTC.

The chain recombines TRBV12-3 or TRBV12-4 with TRBJ2-5, with D perhaps matching TRBD1 or TRBD2 (5 bases each). The length of the CDR3 is 15 residues. Trimming left V 5 bases short and J 5 bases short, with 18 bases between. The CDR3 nucleotides are TGTGCCAGCAGTCCAGCCGGGGCTCTCTTTGAGACCCAGTACTTC. It encodes CASSPAGALFETQYF.

This clonotype is a singleton in its sample. This chain joins TRBV3-1 and TRBJ2-1, with D possibly matching TRBD2 (5 bases). CDR3 length equals 13 residues. Germline V lookup: CDR1 LGHDT, CDR2 YNNKEL (reference sequence). Trimming removed 0 bases at V and 10 bases at J, with 10 bases between. In DNA form, the CDR3 reads TGTGCCAGCAGCCAAGACCCTAGCATCGAGCAGTTCTTC. Its protein is CASSQDPSIEQFF.

The rearrangement joins TRBV9 to TRBJ2-5, with no clear D. In germline, CDR1 is SGDLS, CDR2 YYNGEE. The CDR3 contains 15 residues. Trimming removed 0 bases at V and 3 bases at J, with 12 bases between. This chain's CDR3 is CASSVATGIEETQYF. Here the CDR3 DNA reads TGTGCCAGCAGCGTAGCTACCGGTATCGAAGAGACCCAGTACTTC.

The rearrangement uses TRBV2 and TRBJ1-5, with TRBD1 matching 8 bases. The length of the CDR3 is 15 residues. The germline V gene encodes CDR1 SNHLY and CDR2 FYNNEI. The trim removed 5 bases at V and 6 bases at J, leaving 9 bases unmatched. DNA for the CDR3: TGTGCCAGCAGTTTGACAGGGGCTAGAGGTCAGCCCCAGCATTTT. As protein: CASSLTGARGQPQHF.

J is TRBJ2-7 and V is TRBV5-1; D remains unclear. The CDR3 length is 14 residues. Trimming took 0 bases from V and 4 from J, leaving 11 bases between them. Per the germline V gene, CDR1 is SGHRS and CDR2 is YFSETQ. DNA for the CDR3: TGCGCCAGCAGCTTGGTAGCCCTCGGGTACGAGCAGTACTTC. It specifies CASSLVALGYEQYF.

This chain connects TRBV9 to TRBJ1-6; possibly TRBD1 for D (6 bases). This CDR3 spans 13 amino acids. Germline V gives CDR1 SGDLS, CDR2 YYNGEE. Trimming pared 0 bases from V and 14 bases from J, leaving 12 bases between. In DNA form, the CDR3 reads TGTGCCAGCAGCGTAGTCCCAGGGGAGGCCCTCCACTTT. As protein: CASSVVPGEALHF.

The CDR3 here is CASSQPGHSSGNTIYF. The CDR3 region has the DNA TGTGCCAGCTCACAACCGGGACACTCCTCTGGAAACACCATATATTTT. V and J are TRBV18 and TRBJ1-3; maybe TRBD1 (6 bases). CDR3 length equals 16 residues. The germline V and J ends were trimmed by 4 bases and 0 bases, with 13 bases remaining between them. Germline CDR1 is KGHSH and CDR2 is LQKENI.

The chain couples TRBV7-2 to TRBJ1-5; D possibly corresponds to TRBD1 (5 bases). This CDR3 region has 15 residues. Trimming took 3 bases from V and 7 from J, leaving 16 bases between them. Germline V gene sequence: CDR1 SGHTA, CDR2 FQGNSA. The CDR3 nucleotides are TGTGCCAGCAGCTTGGGCCGAGGGGTGCGCCAGCCCCAGCATTTT. It yields the protein CASSLGRGVRQPQHF.

The chain links TRBV29-1 to TRBJ2-5; weak D call: TRBD2 (7 bases). Trimming cost V 7 bases and J 5 bases, with 23 bases left between them. Germline-derived CDR1 and CDR2 are SQVTM and ANQGSEA. The CDR3 has 15 residues. The CDR3 DNA reads TGCAGCGCGCTAGCGGACAGAGGGGTGTGGGAGACCCAGTACTTC. Its translation: CSALADRGVWETQYF.

The gene calls are TRBV3-1 and TRBJ2-1; 11 nucleotides line up with TRBD2. CDR1 is LGHDT, CDR2 YNNKEL, per germline (reference sequence). V lost 0 bases to trimming and J lost 5 bases; unmatched junction nucleotides: 6. The CDR3 extends over 17 amino acids. The DNA of the CDR3 is TGTGCCAGCAGCCAAGACCCGGGACTAGCGGACAACAATGAGCAGTTCTTC. Amino acids: CASSQDPGLADNNEQFF.

The chain recombines TRBV20-1 with TRBJ2-3; 8 nucleotides agree with TRBD2. Germline assignment: CDR1 DFQATT and CDR2 SNEGSKA (reference sequence). V shed 3 bases, J shed 4 bases, and the junction held 6 bases outside the gene matches. The CDR3 loop spans 14 amino acids. The CDR3 DNA reads TGCAGTGCTAGTTTAACCGGGGGGGCAGATACGCAGTATTTT. This encodes CSASLTGGADTQYF.

The chain employs TRBV12-5 and TRBJ2-7; either TRBD1 or TRBD2 may fit D (5 bases each). Germline CDR1 is LGHNT and CDR2 is FRNRAP. V was shortened by 5 bases and J by 2 bases, with 13 bases between the two germline ends. CDR3 length: 14 amino acids. Here the CDR3 reads CASGPRDGAYEQYF. CDR3 DNA sequence: TGTGCTAGTGGTCCTCGGGACGGAGCCTACGAGCAGTACTTC.

The rearrangement uses TRBV7-2 and TRBJ2-7; D might be TRBD1 (6 bases). This CDR3 is built from 15 residues. Trimming removed 5 bases from V and 0 bases from J, with 14 bases in between. Germline V CDR1 and CDR2: SGHTA, FQGNSA. CDR3 DNA: TGTGCCAGCAGCCAAGGCAGGGGCAGCTCCTACGAGCAGTACTTC. Translated, it gives CASSQGRGSSYEQYF.

V gene TRBV7-9 combines with J gene TRBJ2-7; D is unresolved. Germline-derived CDR1 and CDR2 are SEHNR and FQNEAQ (reference sequence). This CDR3 is 12 amino acids long. The ends were cut back, 0 bases at V and 6 bases at J, with 6 bases in the middle. This CDR3 is CASSLALGEQYF. The DNA of the CDR3 is TGTGCCAGCAGCTTAGCGCTAGGCGAGCAGTACTTC.

The chain is built from TRBV12-3 or TRBV12-4 and TRBJ1-2, with D hard to call. The CDR3 is 12 amino acids. V gave up 3 bases and J gave up 5 bases, with 7 bases separating them. This chain's CDR3 is CASSLLAYGYTF. CDR3 nucleotide sequence: TGTGCCAGCAGTTTGCTAGCATATGGCTACACCTTC.

The chain uses TRBV5-1 and TRBJ2-1, with unresolved D. This CDR3 is built from 12 residues. V lost 4 bases and J lost 5, with 7 bases in between. Germline V gene data show CDR1 as SGHRS and CDR2 as YFSETQ. The DNA for the CDR3 is TGCGCCAGCAGCACCTTGGACAATGAGCAGTTCTTC. Translated: CASSTLDNEQFF.

The chain has TRBV18 and TRBJ2-7; D uncertain. This CDR3 is built from 12 residues. Germline-derived CDR1 and CDR2 are KGHSH and LQKENI. Trimming took off 1 base at V and 4 bases at J, with 5 bases between the two ends. CDR3 nucleotide sequence: TGTGCCAGCTCACCACTAGGTTACGAGCAGTACTTC. Amino acids: CASSPLGYEQYF.

V is TRBV9 and J is TRBJ1-2; 7 bases line up with TRBD1. This CDR3 comprises 13 residues. V dropped 4 bases and J dropped 3; count of bases not matched to a gene: 3. CDR1 is SGDLS and CDR2 is YYNGEE in the germline V gene. In nucleotides, the CDR3 is TGTGCCAGCAGCCCGGACAGGTACTATGGCTACACCTTC. This sequence encodes CASSPDRYYGYTF.

This chain joins TRBV6-2 or TRBV6-3 and TRBJ2-1; D possibly corresponds to TRBD1 (6 bases). The length of the CDR3 is 15 residues. Germline V CDR1 and CDR2: MNHEY, SVGEGT. Trimming shortened V by 4 bases and J by 4 bases, and 14 bases separated the two germline ends. The CDR3 here is CASSSLGQTYNEQFF. CDR3 coding DNA: TGTGCCAGCAGTTCACTAGGACAGACGTACAATGAGCAGTTCTTC.

V gene TRBV29-1 combines with J gene TRBJ2-3; TRBD2 aligns across 7 bases. Germline CDR1 and CDR2: SQVTM and ANQGSEA. Losses at the gene ends were 8 bases for V and 5 bases for J; bases not matched to a gene: 16. The length of the CDR3 is 15 residues. The CDR3 bases are TGCAGCCTGGGGGAAGCGGGGACTCTGGGAGATACGCAGTATTTT. Amino acids: CSLGEAGTLGDTQYF.

The chain recombines TRBV7-8 with TRBJ2-7; 10 bases agree with TRBD2. There are 16 residues in the CDR3. Losses at the gene ends were 2 bases for V and 3 bases for J; bases not matched to a gene: 7. CDR1 and CDR2 from the germline V gene are SGHVS and FQNEAQ. The CDR3 is CASSLNSGGYDYEQYF. CDR3 DNA sequence: TGTGCCAGCAGCTTAAATAGCGGGGGGTATGACTACGAGCAGTACTTC.

J is TRBJ1-1 and V is TRBV25-1; unclear D gene. CDR1 MGHDK and CDR2 SYGVNS come from the germline V gene. Trimming left V 3 bases short and J 3 bases short, with 14 bases between. This CDR3 is 15 amino acids long. The CDR3: CASSDPRYGDTEAFF. CDR3 nucleotide sequence: TGTGCCAGCAGTGACCCACGATACGGAGACACTGAAGCTTTCTTT.

The chain joins TRBV6-5 to TRBJ2-2; maybe TRBD2 (6 bases). This CDR3 is built from 15 residues. The V end lost 7 bases, the J end lost 5 bases, and 17 bases lay between the germline ends. The germline V gene encodes CDR1 MNHEY and CDR2 SVGAGI. CDR3 nucleotides: TGTGCCAGCACCAGGGACGCCGGAGGGACCGGGGAGCTGTTTTTT. Its translation is CASTRDAGGTGELFF.

The chain employs TRBV20-1 and TRBJ2-5, with D tentatively TRBD1 or TRBD2 (5 bases each). Germline V gene data show CDR1 as DFQATT and CDR2 as SNEGSKA (reference sequence). Trimming took off 6 bases at V and 5 bases at J, with 16 bases between the two ends. CDR3 length: 13 amino acids. CDR3 in amino acids: CSALPEGFETQYF. CDR3 DNA: TGCAGTGCCCTCCCTGAGGGGTTTGAGACCCAGTACTTC.

This sequence joins TRBV7-6 and TRBJ1-1, with D tentatively TRBD1 (5 bases). The CDR3 has 13 residues. Germline values: CDR1 SGHVS, CDR2 FNYEAQ. Trimming shortened V by 5 bases and J by 1 base, and 8 bases separated the two germline ends. The CDR3 DNA is TGTGCCAGCAGCGCCGGGGGGAACACTGAAGCTTTCTTT. Its translation is CASSAGGNTEAFF. The whole variable domain, filled in from reference TRBV7-6 and TRBJ1-1, reads GAGVSQSPRYKVTKRGQDVALRCDPISGHVSLYWYRQALGQGPEFLTYFNYEAQQDKSGLPNDRFSAERPEGSISTLTIQRTEQRDSAMYRCASSAGGNTEAFFGQGTRLTVV.

The V gene is TRBV7-9, the J gene TRBJ2-5, with D uncertain. With 4 bases removed from V and 2 bases from J, the gap between germline ends came to 8 bases. This CDR3 comprises 13 residues. Germline-derived CDR1 and CDR2 are SEHNR and FQNEAQ (reference sequence). CDR3 bases: TGTGCCAGCAGCTCCGGTGTGCAAGAGACCCAGTACTTC. Amino acids: CASSSGVQETQYF.

In this sample, this clonotype turned up once. This rearrangement joins TRBV5-6 to TRBJ2-5; D is perhaps TRBD1 (6 bases). The CDR3 has 16 residues. V gave up 4 bases and J gave up 0 bases, with 16 bases separating them. From germline, CDR1 is SGHDT and CDR2 YYEEEE. CDR3 sequence: CASSRQFGDNQETQYF. The DNA for the CDR3 is TGTGCCAGCAGCCGCCAGTTCGGGGACAACCAAGAGACCCAGTACTTC.